Included here is one T cell receptor beta chain sequence, with context. Other nucleotide sequences in the sample specify the same CDR3. This specimen belongs to a study of shared clonotypes between healthy human individuals. The table came from immunoSEQ multiplex PCR; TCRdb's copy has only in-frame clones and leaves some out. The sample has roughly 660,000 clones, 90% seen once. V was pared by 0 bases and J by 2 bases, with 9 bases between. This CDR3 has 14 amino acids. Germline V gene data show CDR1 as SGDLS and CDR2 as YYNGEE. Donors included only healthy HIV-negative adults lacking recent acute infections or vaccinations.

The chain recombines TRBV9 with TRBJ2-7; D remains ambiguous. This receptor was obtained from a man aged 18 to 35 in good health. Some clones in this sample may be carry-over from other donors' samples. What was sequenced was memory CD8+ T cells from PBMCs. Subset noted: CD45RO+ cells pooled with CCR7-negative TemRA cells. CDR3 sequence reads: CASSVGGRAYEQYF. The CDR3 nucleotides are TGTGCCAGCAGCGTAGGAGGTAGGGCCTACGAGCAGTACTTC.